This T cell receptor (beta chain) originates from a study of blood T cell repertoires in COVID-19. Across the whole study: COVID-19 samples from acute and convalescent phases originated in the United States, Italy and Spain.

In the source study's methods: Using reference gene primer amplification, nucleated cell counts were estimated. TCRdb keeps only in-frame clones here, not all; method: immunoSEQ multiplex PCR. The DNA was the basis for D and trimming; V, J and clone size are from that table. The sample lists around 270,000 clones; around 85% were seen once. Followed longitudinally, the Seattle patients had been enrolled during active infection. Germline loops: CDR1 SGHTA, CDR2 FQGTGA. V was pared by 1 base and J by 7 bases, with 17 bases between. The CDR3 contains 16 residues. This TCR was sampled from a human donor with COVID-19, enrolled during active disease. The donor label of this sample is uncertain. Sequencing was performed on peripheral blood. V usage is TRBV7-3 and J usage is TRBJ2-4; tentative D call: TRBD1 (7 bases). The CDR3 nucleotides read TGTGCCAGCAGCTTAAATCGGAGGGGGCACGGGAACATTCAGTACTTC. This encodes CASSLNRRGHGNIQYF.